This T cell receptor (beta chain) was sequenced for a study of vaccination and CD4 T cells after COVID-19 (dated 2022 in TCRdb). Background on the whole study: Six males and four females were included in the convalescent cohort, with two Hispanic individuals, seven Caucasians, two Asians and one multiracial person represented. Overlapping spike peptide pools from SARS-CoV-2 and from the common cold coronaviruses HCoV-NL63, HCoV-OC43 and HCoV-229E were used as culture stimuli. Each participant got two doses of either the Pfizer-BioNTech BNT162b2 vaccine (n=8) or the Moderna mRNA-1273 vaccine (n=2). Post-COVID blood samples were collected from convalescent patients a median of approximately 93 days after diagnosis, with a range of about 30 to 161 days. Post-vaccine blood samples were taken a median of about 77 days after the second vaccine dose, with a range of 14 to 241 days. As controls, cultures received a CEFX viral epitope pool (the positive control), an HIV-1 Nef peptide pool (the negative control), or no peptide at all. In over 8 COVID-19 convalescent patients and a few infection-naive healthy vaccine recipients, researchers compared the spike-specific CD4+ TCR repertoire from before mRNA vaccination with the repertoire from after. Overall study outcomes, separate from this receptor: In convalescent patients, a median approximately 83% of post-vaccine SARS-CoV-2-reactive clones were detected only after vaccination, suggesting vaccine-specific priming. The median count of SARS-CoV-2-reactive clonotypes went up from 21 after infection to roughly 38 after vaccination, although the change was not significant. Relatively few convalescent patients were included in the study, and early timepoints after natural infection were not analyzed. Of the vaccine-specific clones in convalescent patients, 304 of 307, or nearly all, reacted only to SARS-CoV-2 spike and did not cross-react with common cold coronaviruses.

The library was made by PCR. DNA from cultured CD4+ T cells underwent TCR sequencing with the Oncomine TCR Beta short-read assay at the Johns Hopkins FTIC core. Genomic DNA was extracted from the cultured CD4+ T cells with the QIAamp micro DNA kit. Oncomine TCR Beta libraries from cultured CD4+ T cells were pooled using unique dual indexes and sequenced on an Illumina iSeq 100. As for the authors' bioinformatics: Non-productive sequences were filtered out, and CDR3s that did not start with C, did not end with F or W, or were shorter than 7 amino acids were discarded. Antigen-specific clonotypes were identified with the MANAFEST web application by comparing peptide-stimulated wells with reference and other culture wells. To be called positive, a clone needed an FDR below 0.05, an odds ratio above 5, and a productive frequency above 0.1% in at least two of three replicate wells. Clonotypes that were significantly expanded in both SARS-CoV-2 spike wells and at least one common cold coronavirus spike condition were defined as cross-reactive. Levenshtein distances (stringdist) and unrooted phylogenetic trees (ape) in R version 3.6.1 were used to assess CDR3 homology. TCRdb itself trimmed the public reads at Q25 with fastp, ran MiXCR and retained productive beta chains. Identical CDR3 protein sequences are pooled into one entry, listed with their most common genes and DNA. It is TCRdb's table, rather than the study itself, that gives the V and J calls and clone size. Within this sample are approximately 12,000 distinct CDR3 sequences, with 20% to 25% of them counted one time only. The ten biggest clones cover roughly 12% of the sample.

Explained via the paper, the treatment or condition label denotes: 10-day PBMC culture with coronavirus spike peptide pools or control peptides (ViraFEST assay). The study used the ViraFEST assay, which expanded antigen-specific T cells with peptide pools and then identified expanded clonotypes by TCR sequencing. Negative nucleocapsid antibody tests taken both before and after vaccination confirmed that the healthy vaccine recipients had no prior SARS-CoV-2 infection. Approximately 1.8 million PBMCs per well were cultured in IMDM with approximately 5% human AB serum and approximately 10 IU/ml IL-2, plus 10 ug/ml peptide pools. On days 3 and 7, half of the culture medium was replaced with fresh IL-2-containing medium. CD4+ T cells were isolated after approximately eleven days of culture through negative selection using the EasySep CD4+ T cell isolation kit. Ficoll-Paque Plus gradient centrifugation was used to isolate PBMCs from whole blood, and the isolated PBMCs were then either used fresh or cryopreserved at -140C. Culture conditions were generally each tested in triplicate wells.

The germline V gene sets CDR1 to SGHNT and CDR2 to YENEEA. The CDR3 starts with the cysteine, ends with the phenylalanine, and has 14 residues. Only the CDR3 portion is preserved as DNA: 42 bases, with reading frame beginning at the first base. V has 5 bases trimmed and J has 2 bases trimmed; junction bases matching no gene number 4. On this clonotype: Its target antigen remains unknown. The record has no base qualities; no much larger clone is one base away.

The input for sequencing was CD4+ T cells from blood, cultured in vitro, taken before SARS-CoV-2 vaccination. The receptor chain draws on TRBV11-3 and TRBJ2-5; 8 bases in the middle match TRBD2. The clonotype was recovered from a human donor who received a COVID-19 vaccine. The bases read TGTGCCAGCAGCGGGACTAGGGGGCAAGAGACCCAGTACTTC. Its protein is CASSGTRGQETQYF.